This TCR beta chain is from a study of T cell responses to AZD1222 COVID-19 vaccine. Study overall: Second-dose schedules of about 4 or about 12 weeks were combined. Notes on the study in general: Recipients of AZD1222 seropositive at baseline numbered only 5 to 7. Most donors were white British, females outnumbered males, and clonal diversity was possibly underestimated.

CDR1 is SNHLY and CDR2 is FYNNEI in the germline V gene. Trimming took 4 bases from V and 4 from J, leaving 13 bases between them. The CDR3 loop spans 14 amino acids. The protocol was immunoSEQ multiplex PCR, while the TCRdb copy is restricted to in-frame clones and leaves out a portion. The data show about 100,000 clones, about 93% seen once. Worth noting for this clone: Its antigen remains unidentified.

The starting material was peripheral blood, obtained on day 0 of AZD1222 vaccination. The V call is TRBV2, the J call TRBJ1-1; D possibly corresponds to TRBD1 (5 bases). This TCR came from an adult in good health. CDR3 protein: CASSVERGGTEAFF. In DNA, the CDR3 is TGTGCCAGCAGTGTGGAGAGGGGTGGCACTGAAGCTTTCTTT.